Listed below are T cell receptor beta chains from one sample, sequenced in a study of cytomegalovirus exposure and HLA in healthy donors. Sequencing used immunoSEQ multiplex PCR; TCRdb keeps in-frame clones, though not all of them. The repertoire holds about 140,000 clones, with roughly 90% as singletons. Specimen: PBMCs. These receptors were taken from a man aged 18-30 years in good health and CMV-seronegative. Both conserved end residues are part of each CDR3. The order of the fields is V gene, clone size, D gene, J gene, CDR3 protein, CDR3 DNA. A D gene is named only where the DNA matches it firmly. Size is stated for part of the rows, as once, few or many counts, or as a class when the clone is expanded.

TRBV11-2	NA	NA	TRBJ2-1	CASSLMEGPRWNEQFF	TGTGCCAGCAGCTTAATGGAGGGCCCCAGATGGAATGAGCAGTTCTTC
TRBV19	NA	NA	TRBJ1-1	CASSIVANTEAFF	TGTGCCAGTAGTATAGTAGCGAACACTGAAGCTTTCTTT
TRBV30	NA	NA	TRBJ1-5	CAWSSDSSNQPQHF	TGTGCCTGGAGCTCCGACAGCAGCAATCAGCCCCAGCATTTT
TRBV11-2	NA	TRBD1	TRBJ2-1	CASSALVGTGGRHEQFF	TGTGCCAGCAGCGCTCTAGTGGGGACAGGGGGAAGACATGAGCAGTTCTTC
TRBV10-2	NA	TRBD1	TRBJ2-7	CASSEDGRGQREQYF	TGCGCCAGCAGTGAGGACGGCAGGGGGCAGCGGGAGCAGTACTTC
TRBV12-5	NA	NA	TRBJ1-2	CASGPPGGFNYGYTF	TGTGCTAGTGGTCCCCCGGGGGGTTTTAACTATGGCTACACCTTC
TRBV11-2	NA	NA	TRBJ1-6	CASSAQTALGNSPLHF	TGTGCCAGCAGCGCTCAGACAGCCCTGGGAAATTCACCCCTCCACTTT
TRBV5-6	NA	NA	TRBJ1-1	CASSLGRVPTEAFF	TGTGCCAGCAGCTTGGGGCGGGTTCCCACTGAAGCTTTCTTT
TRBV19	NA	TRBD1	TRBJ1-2	CASSIGTATYGYTF	TGTGCCAGTAGTATTGGGACAGCGACCTATGGCTACACCTTC
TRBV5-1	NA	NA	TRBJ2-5	CASSQYTTDQGLETQYF	TGCGCCAGCAGCCAGTATACTACAGACCAGGGATTGGAGACCCAGTACTTC
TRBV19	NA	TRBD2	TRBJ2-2	CASSRSLAGGKTGELFF	TGTGCCAGTAGTCGGTCACTAGCGGGGGGAAAAACCGGGGAGCTGTTTTTT
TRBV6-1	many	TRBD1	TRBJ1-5	CASSDGTVPQPQHF	TGTGCCAGCAGTGACGGGACAGTTCCTCAGCCCCAGCATTTT
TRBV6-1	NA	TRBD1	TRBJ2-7	CASSEMTGYLDEQYF	TGTGCCAGCAGTGAGATGACAGGGTACCTAGACGAGCAGTACTTC
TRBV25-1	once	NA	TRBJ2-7	CASSAGEQYF	TGTGCCAGCAGTGCGGGCGAGCAGTACTTC
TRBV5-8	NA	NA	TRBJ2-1	CANPLTNTGFVDEQFF	TGTGCCAACCCGCTCACCAACACGGGGTTCGTGGATGAGCAGTTCTTC
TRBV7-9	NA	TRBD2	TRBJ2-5	CASSLSLAGARIQETQYF	TGTGCCAGCAGCCTGTCACTAGCGGGAGCCCGGATTCAAGAGACCCAGTACTTC
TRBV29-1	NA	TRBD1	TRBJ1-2	CSAGDREDGYTF	TGCAGCGCAGGAGACAGGGAGGATGGCTACACCTTC
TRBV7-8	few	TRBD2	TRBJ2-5	CASSSERGGRETQYF	TGTGCCAGCAGCAGTGAGCGGGGGGGCAGAGAGACCCAGTACTTC
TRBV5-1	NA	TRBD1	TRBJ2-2	CASSLDPGGTGELFF	TGCGCCAGCAGCTTGGATCCAGGGGGCACCGGGGAGCTGTTTTTT
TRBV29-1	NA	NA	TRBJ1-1	CSVGRRMNTEAFF	TGCAGCGTTGGACGGAGAATGAACACTGAAGCTTTCTTT
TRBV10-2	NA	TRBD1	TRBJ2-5	CASSEPGQGNPETQYF	TGCGCCAGCAGTGAGCCAGGACAGGGAAACCCAGAGACCCAGTACTTC
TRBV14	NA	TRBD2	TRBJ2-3	CASSLGWTSGRALFTDTQYF	TGTGCCAGCAGCCTAGGTTGGACGAGCGGGAGGGCCCTATTCACAGATACGCAGTATTTT
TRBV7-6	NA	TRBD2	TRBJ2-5	CASRPGLVNRETQYF	TGTGCCAGCAGGCCGGGACTAGTCAATCGAGAGACCCAGTACTTC
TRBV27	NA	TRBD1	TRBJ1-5	CASSYEDRAQAAQHF	TGTGCCAGCAGTTATGAGGACAGGGCACAAGCAGCCCAGCATTTT
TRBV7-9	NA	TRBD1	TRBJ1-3	CASSFQTGSGNTIYF	TGTGCCAGCAGTTTTCAGACAGGGAGTGGAAACACCATATATTTT
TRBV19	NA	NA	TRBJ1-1	CASSIGETEAFF	TGTGCCAGTAGTATTGGGGAGACCGAAGCTTTCTTT
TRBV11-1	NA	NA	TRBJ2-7	CASSFGTTYEQYF	TGTGCCAGCAGCTTTGGGACAACCTACGAGCAGTACTTC
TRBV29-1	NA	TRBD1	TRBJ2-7	CSVDADRGGSYEQYF	TGCAGCGTTGACGCGGACAGGGGAGGCTCCTACGAGCAGTACTTC
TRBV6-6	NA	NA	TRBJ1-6	CASSYSTQGNSPLHF	TGTGCCAGCAGTTACTCGACGCAGGGAAATTCACCCCTCCACTTT
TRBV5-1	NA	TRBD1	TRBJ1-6	CASSPPGQGNSPLHF	TGCGCCAGCAGCCCTCCGGGACAGGGTAATTCACCCCTCCACTTT
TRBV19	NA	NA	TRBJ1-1	CASSISRVVNTEAFF	TGTGCCAGTAGTATTTCCCGGGTGGTGAACACTGAAGCTTTCTTT
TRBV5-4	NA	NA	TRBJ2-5	CASSLTNQETQYF	TGTGCCAGCAGCTTGACTAACCAAGAGACCCAGTACTTC
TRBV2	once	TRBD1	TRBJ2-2	CASKRQGMSTGELFF	TGTGCCAGCAAACGACAGGGGATGTCCACCGGGGAGCTGTTTTTT
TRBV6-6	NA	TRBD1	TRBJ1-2	CASSYPPADRDYGYTF	TGTGCCAGCAGTTACCCCCCGGCGGACAGGGACTATGGCTACACCTTC
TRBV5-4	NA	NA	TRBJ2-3	CASSSTIRTLTRTDTQYF	TGTGCCAGCAGCTCCACCATTCGGACCCTAACTAGGACAGATACGCAGTATTTT
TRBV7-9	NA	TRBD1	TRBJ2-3	CASSQDRGRPTDTQYF	TGTGCCAGCAGCCAAGACAGGGGTAGGCCAACAGATACGCAGTATTTT
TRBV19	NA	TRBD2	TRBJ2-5	CASSRGDIAGGPFLETQYF	TGTGCCAGTAGTCGCGGGGACATAGCGGGGGGGCCTTTTTTGGAGACCCAGTACTTC
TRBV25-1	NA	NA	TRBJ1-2	CASSESFIGSYGYTF	TGTGCCAGCAGTGAATCCTTTATCGGTTCCTATGGCTACACCTTC
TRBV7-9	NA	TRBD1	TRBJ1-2	CASSLVTGTAYGYTF	TGTGCCAGCAGCTTAGTTACGGGGACAGCCTATGGCTACACCTTC
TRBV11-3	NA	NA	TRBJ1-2	CASSLVQPGRHGYTF	TGTGCCAGCAGCTTAGTTCAGCCAGGGCGCCATGGCTACACCTTC
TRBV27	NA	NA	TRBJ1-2	CASRDRSYGYTF	TGTGCCAGCCGAGACAGGAGTTATGGCTACACCTTC
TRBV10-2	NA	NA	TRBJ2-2	CASSATGELFF	TGCGCCAGCAGTGCTACCGGGGAGCTGTTTTTT
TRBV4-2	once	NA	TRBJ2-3	CASSQDQGLGTDTQYF	TGTGCCAGCAGCCAAGATCAAGGACTGGGCACAGATACGCAGTATTTT
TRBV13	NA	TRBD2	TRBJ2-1	CASSLLASGYNEQFF	TGTGCCAGCAGCTTATTGGCTAGCGGATACAATGAGCAGTTCTTC
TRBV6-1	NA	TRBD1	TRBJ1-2	CASSEAWTGTYGYTF	TGTGCCAGCAGTGAAGCGTGGACAGGGACATATGGCTACACCTTC
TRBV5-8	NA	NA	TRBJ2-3	CASSLWQGSTDTQYF	TGTGCCAGCAGCTTGTGGCAGGGTAGCACAGATACGCAGTATTTT
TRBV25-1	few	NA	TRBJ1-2	CASSVTGGYTF	TGTGCCAGCAGTGTTACAGGTGGCTACACCTTC